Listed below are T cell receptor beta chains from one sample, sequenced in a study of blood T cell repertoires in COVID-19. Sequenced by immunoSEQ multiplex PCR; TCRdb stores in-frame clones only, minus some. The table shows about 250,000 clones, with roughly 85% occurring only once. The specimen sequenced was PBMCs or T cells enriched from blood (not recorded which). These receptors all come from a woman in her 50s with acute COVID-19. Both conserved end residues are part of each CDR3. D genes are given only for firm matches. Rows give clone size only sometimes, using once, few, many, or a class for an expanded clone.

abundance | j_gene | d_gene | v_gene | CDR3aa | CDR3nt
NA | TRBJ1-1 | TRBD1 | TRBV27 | CASSLSPQGETFF | TGTGCCAGCAGTTTATCGCCACAGGGGGAAACTTTCTTT
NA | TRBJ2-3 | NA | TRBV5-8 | CASSLRGYRGTDTQYF | TGTGCCAGCAGCTTGAGGGGCTACAGGGGCACAGATACGCAGTATTTT
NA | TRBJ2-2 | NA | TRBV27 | CASSLRGRDTGELFF | TGTGCCAGCAGTTTACGGGGTAGGGACACCGGGGAGCTGTTTTTT
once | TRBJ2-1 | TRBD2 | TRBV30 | CACTWTSEGRNYNEQFF | TGTGCCTGTACCTGGACTAGCGAGGGGAGAAATTACAATGAGCAGTTCTTC
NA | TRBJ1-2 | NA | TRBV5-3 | CARSPGLGKTF | TGTGCCAGAAGCCCGGGCCTCGGGAAGACCTTC
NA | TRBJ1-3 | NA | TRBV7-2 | CASSSKGVGAGNTIYF | TGTGCCAGCAGCTCCAAGGGTGTAGGGGCGGGAAACACCATATATTTT
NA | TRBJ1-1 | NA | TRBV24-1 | CATRSSGQSAEAFF | TGTGCCACCAGATCAAGTGGACAGAGCGCTGAAGCTTTCTTT
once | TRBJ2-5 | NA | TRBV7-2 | CASSPSLVAGETQYF | TGTGCCAGCAGCCCAAGTCTAGTTGCGGGAGAGACCCAGTACTTC
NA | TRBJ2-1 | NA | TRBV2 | CASSLDRNPYNEQFF | TGTGCCAGCAGCCTAGACCGGAATCCCTACAATGAGCAGTTCTTC
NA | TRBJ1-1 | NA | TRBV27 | CASSSTGIYTEAFF | TGTGCCAGCAGCTCGACAGGAATCTACACTGAAGCTTTCTTT
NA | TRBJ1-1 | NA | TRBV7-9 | CASSPGSGSTEAFF | TGTGCCAGCAGCCCTGGTTCGGGGAGCACTGAAGCTTTCTTT
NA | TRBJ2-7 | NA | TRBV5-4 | CASSDLGTSEQYF | TGTGCCAGCAGCGATCTAGGGACATCCGAGCAGTACTTC
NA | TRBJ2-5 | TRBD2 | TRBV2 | CASSEPSGGPGGETQYF | TGTGCCAGCAGTGAACCTAGCGGGGGGCCCGGCGGGGAGACCCAGTACTTC
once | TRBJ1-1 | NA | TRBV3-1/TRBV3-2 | CASSQDPGRGTEAFF | TGTGCCAGCAGCCAAGATCCGGGTCGTGGGACTGAAGCTTTCTTT
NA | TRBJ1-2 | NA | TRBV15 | CATSLDPRTAPYGYTF | TGTGCCACCAGCCTTGATCCTCGGACAGCACCCTATGGCTACACCTTC
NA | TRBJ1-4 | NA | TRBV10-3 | CAISEQVVAANEKLFF | TGTGCCATCAGTGAGCAAGTAGTGGCGGCTAATGAAAAACTGTTTTTT
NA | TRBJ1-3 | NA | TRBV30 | CAWAENTIYF | TGTGCCTGGGCCGAGAACACCATATATTTT